Listed here are 32 T cell receptor beta chains from one sample, sequenced in a study of human T cells and chemical hapten exposure. MiXCR, run by TCRdb on the RACE reads, gives a single entry per CDR3 protein. The sample holds 330,000 or so distinct CDR3 sequences; about 6% are singletons and the top ten take roughly 5.4%. Time point specified: patch test 2, 6 weeks after DPC sensitization. Documented treatment: therapeutic diphenylcyclopropenone sensitization with weekly scalp DPC. Sample: whole blood, taken in connection with sensitization to the hapten diphenylcyclopropenone (DPC). The source is a young woman with alopecia areata. Some clones in this sample may be carry-over from other donors' samples.

This clonotype was detected only a few times. The rearrangement uses TRBV12-3 or TRBV12-4 and TRBJ1-1, with TRBD1 as a possible D gene (5 bases). V lost 3 bases to trimming and J lost 1 base, with 12 bases between them. The CDR3 has 15 amino acids. CDR3 residues: CASSFSPGTNTEAFF. CDR3 nucleotides: TGTGCCAGCAGTTTTAGCCCAGGGACGAACACTGAAGCTTTCTTT.

This rearrangement joins TRBV2 to TRBJ1-2, with TRBD1 matching 9 bases. The CDR3 spans 13 residues. Germline V CDR1 and CDR2: SNHLY, FYNNEI. After removal of 6 bases from V and 10 bases from J, the junction contained 9 bases not matched to a gene. DNA of the CDR3: TGTGCCAGCAGGGACAGGGGAATGGGGAACTACACCTTC. Translating it yields CASRDRGMGNYTF.

This clonotype has just a few counts. The rearrangement uses TRBV3-1 and TRBJ2-3, with D tentatively TRBD2 (6 bases). Per germline, CDR1 LGHDT and CDR2 YNNKEL (reference sequence). This CDR3 region has 18 residues. The germline V and J ends were trimmed by 0 bases and 2 bases, with 18 bases remaining between them. CDR3 in amino acids: CASSQDRKLLGLTDTQYF. In DNA, the CDR3 is TGTGCCAGCAGCCAAGATCGTAAGCTTTTGGGACTCACAGATACGCAGTATTTT.

J is TRBJ2-1 and V is TRBV27; a weak D match, TRBD2 (5 bases). Trimming pared 1 base from V and 1 base from J, leaving 8 bases between. From germline, CDR1 is MNHEY and CDR2 SMNVEV (reference sequence). The CDR3 runs to 15 residues. The chain's CDR3 is CASSLYGISYNEQFF. The CDR3 DNA follows: TGTGCCAGCAGTTTATACGGGATTTCCTACAATGAGCAGTTCTTC.

This clonotype was detected many times. This chain uses TRBV18 with TRBJ1-3; 9 nucleotides line up with TRBD1. The CDR3 sequence is 15 residues long. Germline V CDR1 and CDR2: KGHSH, LQKENI. V was pared by 6 bases and J by 4 bases, with 7 bases of the junction left unmatched. The CDR3: CASSPRQGGGNTIYF. CDR3 DNA sequence: TGTGCCAGCTCGCCCCGACAGGGGGGAGGAAACACCATATATTTT.

The rearrangement uses TRBV29-1 and TRBJ2-7, with 7 bases aligning to TRBD1. J was trimmed by 7 bases and V by 6 bases; bases with no gene match: 9. The germline CDR1 and CDR2 sequences are SQVTM and ANQGSEA. This CDR3 is built from 12 residues. The CDR3 coding sequence is TGCAGCGTGATTGCCGGGACAGTTGAGCAGTACTTC. Residues: CSVIAGTVEQYF.

The chain joins TRBV7-2 to TRBJ2-3; tentatively, D is TRBD1 or TRBD2 (6 bases each). Germline V CDR1 and CDR2: SGHTA, FQGNSA. Trimming took 5 bases from V and 1 from J, leaving 16 bases between them. CDR3 size: 16 residues. In DNA, the CDR3 is TGTGCCAGCAGCCGGGGGCGGGACGGAGGCACAGATACGCAGTATTTT. Residues: CASSRGRDGGTDTQYF.

This clonotype has ten or more counts. The chain recombines TRBV25-1 with TRBJ2-3; no reliable D call. CDR3 size: 14 residues. Trimming pared 1 base from V and 2 bases from J, leaving 7 bases between. Per germline, CDR1 MGHDK and CDR2 SYGVNS. CDR3 region: CASSEFPVTDTQYF. DNA of the CDR3: TGTGCCAGCAGTGAATTCCCGGTCACAGATACGCAGTATTTT.

This clonotype has at least ten counts. The chain combines TRBV7-8 with TRBJ1-5; possible D gene TRBD1, 6 bases. This CDR3 comprises 15 residues. The V gene's germline CDR1 is SGHVS and CDR2 FQNEAQ. V was trimmed by 6 bases and J by 7 bases, leaving 19 bases between them. CDR3 region: CASSLGTRGGQPQHF. DNA for the CDR3: TGTGCCAGCAGTTTGGGGACCAGGGGCGGACAGCCCCAGCATTTT.

DNA of the CDR3: TGTGCCAGCAGTTCCGGGGGGGGCACCGGGGAGCTGTTTTTT. It specifies CASSSGGGTGELFF. The gene calls are TRBV12-3 or TRBV12-4 and TRBJ2-2, with 8 bases that match TRBD2. The CDR3 is 14 amino acids. Trimming removed 4 bases from V and 4 bases from J; junction bases left unmatched: 2.

The CDR3 protein is CASSQRKTSGGYEQYF. The CDR3 region has the DNA TGTGCCAGCAGCCAAAGGAAAACTAGCGGGGGATACGAGCAGTACTTC. The chain links TRBV3-1 to TRBJ2-7; 11 bases are shared with TRBD2. CDR1 is LGHDT, CDR2 YNNKEL, per germline (reference sequence). J was trimmed by 4 bases and V by 2 bases; bases with no gene match: 7. The CDR3 contains 16 residues.

This clonotype was seen many times. This chain uses TRBV6-1 with TRBJ2-6; TRBD2 matches at 9 bases. This CDR3 comprises 20 residues. Germline loops: CDR1 MNHNS, CDR2 SASEGT. V trimming: 7 bases; J trimming: 0 bases; junction bases outside the gene matches: 16. The CDR3 nucleotides are TGTGCCAGCACTCCCGGGACTAGCTTTCTCACCGTCTCTGGGGCCAACGTCCTGACTTTC. Protein: CASTPGTSFLTVSGANVLTF.

This clonotype was picked up a small number of times. The J gene is TRBJ1-4, the V gene TRBV9; D remains unclear. Germline values: CDR1 SGDLS, CDR2 YYNGEE. Trimming cost V 3 bases and J 12 bases, with 12 bases left between them. The CDR3 spans 12 residues. The CDR3 region has the DNA TGTGCCAGCAGCGGACTTAATGGGGAACTGTTTTTT. As protein: CASSGLNGELFF.

This clonotype was detected only once. The V gene is TRBV6-6, the J gene TRBJ2-7; D ambiguous. Per germline, CDR1 MNHNY and CDR2 SVGAGI (reference sequence). The CDR3 extends over 16 amino acids. V was cut by 2 bases and J by 2 bases, with 16 bases left in between. The CDR3 sequence is CASSYKTSLGPYEQYF. The CDR3 coding sequence is TGTGCCAGCAGTTACAAGACTTCCCTCGGCCCCTACGAGCAGTACTTC.

The J gene is TRBJ2-4, the V gene TRBV4-2; TRBD2 agrees at 8 bases. V shed 5 bases, J shed 8 bases, and the junction held 5 bases outside the gene matches. The CDR3 totals 13 residues. Germline assignment: CDR1 LGHNA and CDR2 YNFKEQ. The CDR3 nucleotides are TGTGCCAGCAGCGGAGCGGGGGCGGACATTCAGTACTTC. It codes for CASSGAGADIQYF.

This clonotype was observed a few times. Here the CDR3 DNA reads TGTGCCAGCAGGACACAGGGGCGTATGGGCAATCAGCCCCAGCATTTT. Translating gives CASRTQGRMGNQPQHF. This chain connects TRBV6-1 to TRBJ1-5; TRBD1 matches at 7 bases. Germline V gene lookup returns CDR1 MNHNS and CDR2 SASEGT. The ends lost 6 bases at V and 2 bases at J; junction bases unmatched: 10. The CDR3 spans 16 residues.

This clonotype was observed a handful of times. The rearrangement links TRBV3-1 to TRBJ2-5, with TRBD1 as a possible D gene (6 bases). CDR3 size: 15 residues. The germline V gene encodes CDR1 LGHDT and CDR2 YNNKEL (reference sequence). V gave up 5 bases and J gave up 0 bases, with 13 bases separating them. CDR3 DNA sequence: TGTGCCAGCAGCGTGCGCCGGGACAACCAAGAGACCCAGTACTTC. This encodes CASSVRRDNQETQYF.

This clonotype was picked up a small number of times. J is TRBJ2-7 and V is TRBV5-4; the D gene is possibly TRBD2 (6 bases). CDR1 is SGHNT, CDR2 YYREEE, per germline (reference sequence). V was trimmed by 0 bases and J by 2 bases, leaving 15 bases between them. The CDR3 is 16 residues long. CDR3: CASSLVRGAFTYEQYF. CDR3 sequence (DNA): TGTGCCAGCAGCTTGGTGCGCGGGGCTTTTACCTACGAGCAGTACTTC. The complete variable domain, with remaining parts taken from reference TRBV5-4 and TRBJ2-7, reads ETGVTQSPTHLIKTRGQQVTLRCSSQSGHNTVSWYQQALGQGPQFIFQYYREEENGRGNFPPRFSGLQFPNYSSELNVNALELDDSALYLCASSLVRGAFTYEQYFGPGTRLTVT.

The chain employs TRBV5-1 and TRBJ2-1, with D perhaps assigned TRBD1 or TRBD2 (5 bases each). V was clipped by 0 bases and J by 4 bases, with 8 bases between them. The CDR3 loop spans 14 amino acids. Germline V gives CDR1 SGHRS, CDR2 YFSETQ. The CDR3 reads CASSLEGPYNEQFF. CDR3 in DNA: TGCGCCAGCAGCTTGGAGGGACCTTACAATGAGCAGTTCTTC.

The gene calls are TRBV14 and TRBJ1-2; no firm D call. Germline V gene lookup returns CDR1 SGHDN and CDR2 FVKESK. The CDR3 is 15 residues long. V lost 1 base and J 4 bases, leaving 13 bases between the germline ends. The CDR3 nucleotides are TGTGCCAGCAGCCAAGTTGGAGGGTCAAGCTATGGCTACACCTTC. Translated, it gives CASSQVGGSSYGYTF.

This clonotype was observed a handful of times. This chain connects TRBV15 to TRBJ2-3; TRBD2 aligns across 8 bases. J lost 0 bases, V lost 9 bases, and 8 bases had no gene match. Germline V gene sequence: CDR1 LNHNV, CDR2 YYDKDF (reference sequence). The CDR3 is 15 amino acids. The CDR3 is CATRGSGASTDTQYF. CDR3 sequence (DNA): TGTGCCACTAGGGGTAGCGGGGCAAGCACAGATACGCAGTATTTT.

In its sample, this clonotype was seen many times. V usage is TRBV5-4 and J usage is TRBJ1-1; a weak D match, TRBD1 (6 bases). Germline lookup yields CDR1 SGHNT and CDR2 YYREEE (reference sequence). The CDR3 consists of 13 residues. The V gene lost 5 bases and the J gene lost 4 bases, with 12 bases spanning the gap. CDR3 sequence (DNA): TGTGCCAGCAGTTCTACGGGGGCCACTGAAGCTTTCTTT. Protein: CASSSTGATEAFF.

This clonotype was observed a handful of times. CDR3 DNA: TGTGCCAGCAGCTTAGGTGGAGGGTTTACTGAGCAGTTCTTC. Protein sequence: CASSLGGGFTEQFF. This chain joins TRBV7-9 and TRBJ2-1; tentatively, D is TRBD2 (6 bases). The CDR3 has 14 amino acids. CDR1 and CDR2 from the germline V gene are SEHNR and FQNEAQ (reference sequence). The V end lost 1 base, the J end lost 9 bases, and 13 bases lay between the germline ends.

This clonotype was counted ten times or more. The J gene is TRBJ1-2, the V gene TRBV29-1; 7 bases are a match to TRBD1. Germline V lookup: CDR1 SQVTM, CDR2 ANQGSEA. V lost 4 bases to trimming and J lost 4 bases; unmatched junction nucleotides: 9. The CDR3 runs to 14 residues. CDR3 in DNA: TGCAGCGTTGGGGTGGGACAGCCTTTCTATGGCTACACCTTC. This encodes CSVGVGQPFYGYTF.

This chain uses TRBV7-8 with TRBJ2-1; 7 bases are shared with TRBD1. After removal of 1 base from V and 8 bases from J, the junction contained 5 bases not matched to a gene. CDR3 length: 14 residues. Germline CDR1 and CDR2: SGHVS and FQNEAQ. Here the CDR3 reads CASSLVGGVDEQFF. CDR3 nucleotide sequence: TGTGCCAGCAGCTTAGTAGGGGGCGTAGATGAGCAGTTCTTC.

This clonotype was counted between two and nine times. The gene calls are TRBV7-9 and TRBJ2-3, with a weak D call TRBD2 (5 bases). With 5 bases removed from V and 0 bases from J, the gap between germline ends came to 15 bases. Germline CDR1 SEHNR, CDR2 FQNEAQ (reference sequence). The CDR3 extends over 16 amino acids. DNA for the CDR3: TGTGCCAGCAGCCGACTACAGACATCTAGCACAGATACGCAGTATTTT. It codes for CASSRLQTSSTDTQYF.

At least ten counts were recorded for this clonotype. The chain carries TRBV20-1 and TRBJ1-5; the D gene is possibly TRBD1 (6 bases). Germline V gene data show CDR1 as DFQATT and CDR2 as SNEGSKA (reference sequence). The germline V and J ends were trimmed by 5 bases and 7 bases, with 12 bases remaining between them. The CDR3 runs 12 residues. The CDR3: CSAHTGSQPQHF. CDR3 in DNA: TGCAGTGCTCACACAGGGTCCCAGCCCCAGCATTTT.

This clonotype appeared many times. V is TRBV7-9 and J is TRBJ1-1, with 9 positions matching TRBD1. CDR1 SEHNR and CDR2 FQNEAQ come from the germline V gene (reference sequence). The CDR3 has 14 residues. The J segment lost 8 bases and the V segment lost 5 bases, leaving 9 bases of the junction unmatched. The CDR3 reads CASSQNTGGREAFF. The CDR3 DNA reads as TGTGCCAGCAGCCAAAATACAGGGGGCCGGGAAGCTTTCTTT.

This chain connects TRBV10-3 to TRBJ1-1; 8 bases are a match to TRBD1. Germline loops: CDR1 ENHRY, CDR2 SYGVKD. The CDR3 spans 16 residues. Trimming took 4 bases from V and 6 from J; bases not matched to a gene: 13. CDR3 region: CAISGAPGGADSEAFF. CDR3 DNA sequence: TGTGCCATCAGTGGGGCCCCAGGGGGCGCGGATTCTGAAGCTTTCTTT.

V usage is TRBV4-2 and J usage is TRBJ2-2; 10 bases line up with TRBD1. V was pared by 4 bases and J by 6 bases, with 11 bases of the junction left unmatched. The CDR3 length is 17 residues. Germline assignment: CDR1 LGHNA and CDR2 YNFKEQ. CDR3 loop: CASSLPGQGRMAGELFF. The CDR3 DNA is TGTGCCAGCAGCCTTCCGGGACAGGGGCGGATGGCCGGGGAGCTGTTTTTT.

The gene calls are TRBV3-1 and TRBJ2-1; 12 bases align to TRBD2. This CDR3 region has 17 residues. The V segment lost 1 base and the J segment 8 bases; nucleotides outside the gene matches: 9. Germline CDR1 is LGHDT and CDR2 is YNNKEL (reference sequence). The CDR3 DNA reads TGTGCCAGCAGCCAAGTCTACCTAGCGGGGGGGCTCGATGAGCAGTTCTTC. This gives the protein CASSQVYLAGGLDEQFF.

This clonotype was detected a few times. V and J are TRBV29-1 and TRBJ2-2; D is ambiguous. The CDR3 length is 12 residues. CDR1 and CDR2 (germline): SQVTM, ANQGSEA. Trimming pared 4 bases from V and 4 bases from J, leaving 7 bases between. CDR3: CSVGVITGELFF. In DNA form, the CDR3 reads TGCAGCGTTGGAGTAATCACCGGGGAGCTGTTTTTT.